The present T cell receptor beta chain was sequenced within a study of T cells in Graves' hyperthyroidism and ophthalmopathy. Findings and caveats of the study: A model of 13 V-J pairs discriminated ophthalmopathy from stable hyperthyroidism.

Amplified regions were TCR beta CDR3 sequences from RNA transcripts. An initial round of RT-PCR targeting the TCR CDR3 relied on the HTBI primer set. TCRdb reprocessed the multiplex PCR reads with MiXCR, giving one entry per CDR3 protein. This sample yields about 540,000 distinct CDR3 sequences, of which under 60% are seen a single time; 8.2% belongs to the top ten. The CDR3 contains 12 residues. V shed 6 bases and J 9 bases; nucleotides not matched to a gene: 7. Germline CDR1 is SGHVT and CDR2 is SQSDAQ. The patients, who ranged from 18 to 65 in age, presented with newly diagnosed hyperthyroidism lasting under 2 months. For this clonotype: Its antigen remains unidentified.

The clonotype originates from a woman aged 18-29 years with Graves' hyperthyroidism. The sample was peripheral blood or thyroid tissue (not recorded which). The J gene is TRBJ2-5, the V gene TRBV7-4; TRBD1 matches 7 bases. DNA of the CDR3: TGTGCCAGCAGTCTCTCCCAGGGGGCCCAGTACTTC. It is translated as CASSLSQGAQYF.